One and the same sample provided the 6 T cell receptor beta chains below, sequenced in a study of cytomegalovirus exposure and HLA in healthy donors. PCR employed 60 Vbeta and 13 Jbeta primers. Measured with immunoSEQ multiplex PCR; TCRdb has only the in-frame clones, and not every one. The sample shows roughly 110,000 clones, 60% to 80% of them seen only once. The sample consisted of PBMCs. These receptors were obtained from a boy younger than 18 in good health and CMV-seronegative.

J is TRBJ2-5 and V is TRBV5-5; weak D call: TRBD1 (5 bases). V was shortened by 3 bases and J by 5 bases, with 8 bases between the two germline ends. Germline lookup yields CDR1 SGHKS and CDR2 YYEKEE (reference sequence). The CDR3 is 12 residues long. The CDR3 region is CASSYDSETQYF. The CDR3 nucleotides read TGTGCCAGCAGCTATGACAGTGAGACCCAGTACTTC.

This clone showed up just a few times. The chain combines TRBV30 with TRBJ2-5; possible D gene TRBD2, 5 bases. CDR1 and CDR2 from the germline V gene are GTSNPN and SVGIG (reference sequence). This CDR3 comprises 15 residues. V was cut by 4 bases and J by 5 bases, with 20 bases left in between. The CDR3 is CAWTFRLAPGETQYF. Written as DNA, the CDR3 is TGTGCCTGGACCTTCCGACTGGCCCCGGGGGAGACCCAGTACTTC.

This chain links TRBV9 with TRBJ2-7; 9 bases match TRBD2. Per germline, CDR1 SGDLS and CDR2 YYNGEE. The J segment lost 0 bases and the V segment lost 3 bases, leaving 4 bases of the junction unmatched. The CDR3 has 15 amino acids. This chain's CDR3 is CASSGGGGLSYEQYF. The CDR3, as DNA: TGTGCCAGCAGCGGCGGGGGGGGCCTCTCCTACGAGCAGTACTTC.

The CDR3 coding sequence is TGTGCCAGCAGCTCCCAGGGGGCGGTCTACGAGCAGTACTTC. Encoded protein: CASSSQGAVYEQYF. The V call is TRBV11-3, the J call TRBJ2-7; TRBD1 aligns across 8 bases. V lost 4 bases, J lost 3 bases, and 5 bases stayed unmatched. This CDR3 spans 14 amino acids. Germline CDR1 and CDR2: SGHNT and YENEEA.

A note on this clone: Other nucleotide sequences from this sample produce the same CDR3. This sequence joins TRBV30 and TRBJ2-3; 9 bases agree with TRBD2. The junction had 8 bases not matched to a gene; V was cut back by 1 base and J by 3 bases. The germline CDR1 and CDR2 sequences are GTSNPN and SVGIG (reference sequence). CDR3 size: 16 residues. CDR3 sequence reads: CAWSDPSGGRTDTQYF. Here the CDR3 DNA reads TGTGCCTGGAGTGATCCAAGCGGGGGGAGGACAGATACGCAGTATTTT. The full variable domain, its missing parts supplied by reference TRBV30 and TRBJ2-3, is SQTIHQWPATLVQPVGSPLSLECTVEGTSNPNLYWYRQAAGRGLQLLFYSVGIGQISSEVPQNLSASRPQDRQFILSSKKLLLSDSGFYLCAWSDPSGGRTDTQYFGPGTRLTVL.

CDR3 DNA: TGTGCCTGGAGTGTACGCGACAGCGCCTACGAGCAGTACGTC. As protein: CAWSVRDSAYEQYV. The chain has TRBV30 and TRBJ2-7; the D gene is possibly TRBD1 (5 bases). This CDR3 has 14 amino acids. The V gene's germline CDR1 is GTSNPN and CDR2 SVGIG (reference sequence). Trimming cost V 0 bases and J 2 bases, with 11 bases left between them.